This paragraph reports one T cell receptor (beta chain). Its antigen is undetermined. CDR3 size: 11 residues. CDR1 and CDR2 from the germline V gene are LNHDA and SQIVND (reference sequence). V dropped 6 bases and J dropped 11 bases, with 11 bases sitting between them. The assay was immunoSEQ multiplex PCR, and TCRdb's table has in-frame clones only and misses some. The sample holds about 160,000 clones, more than 70% seen once. This record belongs to a study of T cell responses to AZD1222 COVID-19 vaccine. In the study overall: Second doses were pooled across both intervals (about 4 or about 12 weeks).

Overall study results and limits: Increased Spike-specific TCR breadth and depth were observed after two AZD1222 doses. The study found vaccine-associated CD4 TCRs spanning spike, dominant at 160-218 and 743-854.

The sequenced sample was peripheral blood, obtained on day 0 of AZD1222 vaccination. The chain recombines TRBV19 with TRBJ1-5; D unclear. The receptor's source is an adult in good health. The CDR3 loop is CASRSSRSQHF. CDR3 nucleotide sequence: TGTGCCAGTAGATCAAGTAGATCCCAGCATTTT.